The next 17 T cell receptor beta chains were all read from a single sample in a study of blood T cell repertoires in COVID-19. Here immunoSEQ multiplex PCR was the method, and the copy in TCRdb shows in-frame clones only, minus some. The sample lists around 150,000 clones, 81% seen once, with roughly 11% in the top ten. The sequencing input was peripheral blood. The receptor source for this set is a human donor in a cohort sampled during active COVID-19.

The chain carries TRBV10-3 and TRBJ2-1, with D unresolved. This CDR3 region has 11 residues. Trimming left V 10 bases short and J 1 base short, with 5 bases between. Germline lookup yields CDR1 ENHRY and CDR2 SYGVKD. As DNA, the CDR3 is TGTGCCACGGAGTCCTACAATGAGCAGTTCTTC. Translation: CATESYNEQFF.

The chain has TRBV28 and TRBJ1-2, with TRBD1 identical over 12 bases. With V trimmed by 4 bases and J by 6 bases, 6 bases remained unmatched. Germline values: CDR1 MDHEN, CDR2 SYDVKM. The CDR3 sequence is 15 residues long. The CDR3 here is CASSSPGTGGDGYTF. For the CDR3, the DNA is TGTGCCAGCAGTTCCCCCGGGACAGGGGGCGATGGCTACACCTTC.

The chain joins TRBV7-9 to TRBJ2-7; maybe TRBD1 (8 bases). Trimming stripped 5 bases from V and 4 bases from J, with 15 bases between. CDR1 SEHNR and CDR2 FQNEAQ come from the germline V gene (reference sequence). The CDR3 is 14 residues long. CDR3 loop: CASSQTGGGYEQYF. The CDR3 DNA follows: TGTGCCAGCAGCCAAACAGGGGGGGGTTACGAGCAGTACTTC.

The chain is built from TRBV6-6 and TRBJ1-1; a possible D gene is TRBD1 (5 bases). Trimming cost V 10 bases and J 5 bases, with 8 bases left between them. In germline, CDR1 is MNHNY, CDR2 SVGAGI (reference sequence). The CDR3 sequence is 10 residues long. The DNA for the CDR3 is TGTGCCATCGGGGGGACTGAAGCTTTCTTT. Its translation is CAIGGTEAFF.

The chain links TRBV6-2 or TRBV6-3 to TRBJ2-5; tentatively, D is TRBD2 (7 bases). CDR1 MNHEY and CDR2 SVGEGT come from the germline V gene. This CDR3 is 16 amino acids long. Trimming took off 4 bases at V and 7 bases at J, with 22 bases between the two ends. This chain's CDR3 is CASSSGGGPSWGTQYF. In DNA form, the CDR3 reads TGTGCCAGCAGTTCTGGCGGGGGCCCCTCCTGGGGGACCCAGTACTTC.

This clone was seen only a few times. The chain is built from TRBV18 and TRBJ2-2, with 8 bases aligning to TRBD1. The germline gives CDR1 KGHSH, CDR2 LQKENI. Germline trimming cut 2 bases from V and 2 bases from J; bases unmatched to any gene: 4. The CDR3 consists of 16 residues. For the CDR3, the DNA is TGTGCCAGCTCACCAAATGGACAGGGTAACACCGGGGAGCTGTTTTTT. Its protein product is CASSPNGQGNTGELFF.

This clone was picked up many times. The chain joins TRBV4-3 to TRBJ1-5; D unclear. The CDR3 has 15 amino acids. Trimming pared 0 bases from V and 1 base from J, leaving 7 bases between. Looked up from germline, CDR1 is LGHNA and CDR2 is YSLEER. CDR3 region: CASSQDLLSNQPQHF. The DNA for the CDR3 is TGCGCCAGCAGCCAAGATCTCTTAAGCAATCAGCCCCAGCATTTT.

J is TRBJ2-7 and V is TRBV2; D is perhaps TRBD2 (6 bases). CDR3 length: 14 residues. The V end lost 6 bases, the J end lost 3 bases, and 15 bases lay between the germline ends. The V gene's germline CDR1 is SNHLY and CDR2 FYNNEI. Here the CDR3 DNA reads TGTGCCAGCAGGGGGAGCGGGCCGAACTACGAGCAGTACTTC. The encoded protein is CASRGSGPNYEQYF.

The chain is built from TRBV27 and TRBJ2-1, with D maybe TRBD2 (6 bases). Trimming took off 6 bases at V and 7 bases at J, with 19 bases between the two ends. The CDR3 length is 15 residues. CDR1 MNHEY and CDR2 SMNVEV come from the germline V gene (reference sequence). As DNA, the CDR3 is TGTGCCAGCAGCCGATATTGGGGGGAGTCGAATGAGCAGTTCTTC. Translating gives CASSRYWGESNEQFF.

The chain links TRBV24-1 to TRBJ2-1; 10 positions match TRBD2. J was trimmed by 6 bases and V by 6 bases; bases with no gene match: 13. Germline V gives CDR1 KGHDR, CDR2 SFDVKD. The CDR3 covers 17 residues. CDR3 DNA: TGTGCCACCAGTTCAGCCGGGCCTAGCGGGAGTCGCAATGAGCAGTTCTTC. This gives the protein CATSSAGPSGSRNEQFF.

This clone was counted once. This chain connects TRBV2 to TRBJ1-1; a possible D gene is TRBD1 (5 bases). CDR3 size: 15 residues. V was cut by 5 bases and J by 6 bases, with 19 bases left in between. From germline, CDR1 is SNHLY and CDR2 FYNNEI. This CDR3 reads CASSRLGGDVAEAFF. The CDR3 nucleotides read TGTGCCAGCAGTCGTCTGGGAGGGGACGTTGCTGAAGCTTTCTTT.

V is TRBV28 and J is TRBJ1-5; D is undetermined. Germline values: CDR1 MDHEN, CDR2 SYDVKM. The CDR3 sequence is 14 residues long. V lost 8 bases and J 1 base, leaving 12 bases between the germline ends. DNA of the CDR3: TGTGCCAGCGTCGGTGGTTCCAGCAATCAGCCCCAGCATTTT. Translated: CASVGGSSNQPQHF.

V is TRBV18 and J is TRBJ1-3; TRBD1 is a possible D gene (5 bases). CDR1 KGHSH and CDR2 LQKENI come from the germline V gene. CDR3 length: 15 amino acids. Trimming left V 6 bases short and J 0 bases short, with 12 bases between. As DNA, the CDR3 is TGTGCCAGCTCGCGACAGACCAGCTCTGGAAACACCATATATTTT. Translating it yields CASSRQTSSGNTIYF.

This sequence joins TRBV6-4 and TRBJ2-3; D is perhaps TRBD1 (6 bases). V was clipped by 4 bases and J by 10 bases, with 15 bases between them. The CDR3 contains 13 residues. Germline V gives CDR1 MRHNA, CDR2 SNTAGT. CDR3 region: CASSGPPGGAQYF. CDR3 bases: TGTGCCAGCAGTGGCCCCCCTGGGGGCGCGCAGTATTTT.

This clone was seen only a few times. The rearrangement joins TRBV27 to TRBJ2-5; D is possibly TRBD2 (6 bases). CDR1 is MNHEY and CDR2 is SMNVEV in the germline V gene (reference sequence). The V end lost 0 bases, the J end lost 1 base, and 9 bases lay between the germline ends. The CDR3 runs 15 residues. The CDR3 DNA reads TGTGCCAGCAGTTTATCTTTCGGGGGCCAAGAGACCCAGTACTTC. Its protein product is CASSLSFGGQETQYF.

The chain couples TRBV9 to TRBJ2-1, with 8 positions matching TRBD2. With 0 bases clipped from V and 8 bases from J, the junction kept 7 bases outside the gene matches. CDR3 length: 15 amino acids. Germline loops: CDR1 SGDLS, CDR2 YYNGEE. The CDR3 bases are TGTGCCAGCAGCGTAGCGAGCGGGAGCAACGATGAGCAGTTCTTC. Protein: CASSVASGSNDEQFF.

V is TRBV28 and J is TRBJ2-5; 8 nucleotides line up with TRBD1. Germline-derived CDR1 and CDR2 are MDHEN and SYDVKM. The CDR3 consists of 15 residues. J gave up 2 bases and V 3 bases, and 5 bases lay outside the gene matches. CDR3 residues: CASSLQGQGQETQYF. Written as DNA, the CDR3 is TGTGCCAGCAGTTTGCAAGGACAGGGACAAGAGACCCAGTACTTC.